A single sample gave rise to the 25 T cell receptor beta chains below, sequenced in a study of T cell responses to AZD1222 COVID-19 vaccine. Using immunoSEQ multiplex PCR, the repertoire was profiled, and TCRdb retains in-frame clones only, with some absent. The table shows roughly 160,000 clones, with around 87% occurring only once. Sample: peripheral blood, taken 28 days after the second AZD1222 dose. Receptors originate from an adult who received the AZD1222 COVID-19 vaccine.

CDR3 coding DNA: TGCGCCAGCAGCCCCGGGGTGGGACGAGGTTCTCAGCAGCCCCAGCATTTT. Its translation: CASSPGVGRGSQQPQHF. This chain connects TRBV5-1 to TRBJ1-5, with TRBD1 as a possible D gene (5 bases). Germline CDR1 reads SGHRS; CDR2 reads YFSETQ. Between the trimmed V and J ends, which lost 4 bases and 7 bases, there was a span of 24 bases. This CDR3 contains 17 residues.

The chain combines TRBV2 with TRBJ1-5; 8 nucleotides line up with TRBD1. The CDR3 covers 15 residues. Trimming cost V 6 bases and J 1 base; bases outside gene matches: 5. Germline values: CDR1 SNHLY, CDR2 FYNNEI. CDR3 amino acids: CASRGQGLSNQPQHF. The DNA for the CDR3 is TGTGCCAGCAGAGGACAGGGTTTGAGCAATCAGCCCCAGCATTTT.

This clone was found once. This chain joins TRBV5-6 and TRBJ1-4; no clear D gene. Germline CDR1 is SGHDT and CDR2 is YYEEEE. Trimming cost V 1 base and J 5 bases, with 9 bases left between them. There are 14 residues in the CDR3. The CDR3 reads CASSLRALNEKLFF. CDR3 sequence (DNA): TGTGCCAGCAGCTTGCGGGCCCTAAATGAAAAACTGTTTTTT.

The V and J genes are TRBV6-6 and TRBJ2-1, with D tentatively TRBD2 (5 bases). The V end was cut by 6 bases, the J end by 8 bases, with 8 bases between. Germline-derived CDR1 and CDR2 are MNHNY and SVGAGI (reference sequence). The CDR3 is 11 amino acids. CDR3 protein: CASSPRDEQFF. CDR3 nucleotide sequence: TGTGCCAGCAGCCCGAGGGATGAGCAGTTCTTC.

The V call is TRBV7-9, the J call TRBJ2-3; D is possibly TRBD1 (6 bases). CDR3 length: 16 amino acids. Germline V gives CDR1 SEHNR, CDR2 FQNEAQ (reference sequence). The ends were cut back, 5 bases at V and 1 base at J, with 16 bases in the middle. The CDR3 region is CASSRNRVGRTDTQYF. CDR3 coding DNA: TGTGCCAGCAGCCGGAACAGGGTTGGGCGCACAGATACGCAGTATTTT.

The chain joins TRBV7-3 to TRBJ1-1; D is unresolved. This CDR3 comprises 14 residues. Per germline, CDR1 SGHTA and CDR2 FQGTGA. Trimming left V 4 bases short and J 1 base short, with 10 bases between. CDR3 protein: CASSSDQKNTEAFF. CDR3 nucleotide sequence: TGTGCCAGCAGCTCCGATCAGAAGAACACTGAAGCTTTCTTT. Based on the CDR3 plus reference TRBV7-3 and TRBJ1-1, the full variable domain is GAGVSQTPSNKVTEKGKYVELRCDPISGHTALYWYRQSLGQGPEFLIYFQGTGAADDSGLPNDRFFAVRPEGSVSTLKIQRTERGDSAVYLCASSSDQKNTEAFFGQGTRLTVV.

The rearrangement uses TRBV20-1 and TRBJ1-6; D is unresolved. V was pared by 3 bases and J by 0 bases, with 12 bases between. The CDR3 length is 16 residues. Germline-derived CDR1 and CDR2 are DFQATT and SNEGSKA (reference sequence). The CDR3 DNA follows: TGCAGTGCTAGTGCCTCAGAGTACTCCTATAATTCACCCCTCCACTTT. This codes for CSASASEYSYNSPLHF.

The chain has TRBV10-3 and TRBJ1-5; TRBD1 matches at 7 bases. CDR1 is ENHRY, CDR2 SYGVKD, per germline. Trimming took 10 bases from V and 0 from J; bases not matched to a gene: 6. CDR3 length equals 14 residues. CDR3 protein: CASSQGVSNQPQHF. CDR3 nucleotide sequence: TGTGCCAGCAGCCAGGGGGTTAGCAATCAGCCCCAGCATTTT.

This clone was picked up one time. This chain connects TRBV5-5 to TRBJ1-5; D is unresolved. Germline lookup yields CDR1 SGHKS and CDR2 YYEKEE (reference sequence). This CDR3 spans 13 amino acids. V lost 4 bases to trimming and J lost 5 bases, with 10 bases between them. The DNA of the CDR3 is TGTGCCAGCAGCCTAGACCGTTATCAGCCCCAGCATTTT. The encoded protein is CASSLDRYQPQHF.

This chain connects TRBV11-2 to TRBJ2-1, with D perhaps assigned TRBD1 or TRBD2 (5 bases each). This CDR3 spans 15 amino acids. From germline, CDR1 is SGHAT and CDR2 FQNNGV. V gave up 2 bases and J gave up 3 bases, with 11 bases separating them. CDR3 sequence: CASSLLLGDYNEQFF. CDR3 bases: TGTGCCAGCAGCTTATTGCTGGGGGACTACAATGAGCAGTTCTTC. Supplemented by reference TRBV11-2 and TRBJ2-1, the full variable domain reads EAGVAQSPRYKIIEKRQSVAFWCNPISGHATLYWYQQILGQGPKLLIQFQNNGVVDDSQLPKDRFSAERLKGVDSTLKIQPAKLEDSAVYLCASSLLLGDYNEQFFGPGTRLTVL.

The J gene is TRBJ1-2, the V gene TRBV6-1, with D possibly TRBD1 on 5 matching bases. The CDR3 consists of 15 residues. CDR1 and CDR2 (germline): MNHNS, SASEGT. Trimming took off 2 bases at V and 5 bases at J, with 15 bases between the two ends. CDR3 protein: CASSELWQGYYGYTF. The DNA for the CDR3 is TGTGCCAGCAGTGAACTTTGGCAGGGATATTATGGCTACACCTTC.

The rearrangement links TRBV12-5 to TRBJ2-7, with 8 positions matching TRBD2. Germline lookup yields CDR1 LGHNT and CDR2 FRNRAP. The CDR3 has 16 amino acids. V dropped 1 base and J dropped 2; count of bases not matched to a gene: 7. CDR3 in DNA: TGTGCTAGTGGTTTGGGGACGGGAGGGACCACCTACGAGCAGTACTTC. Amino acid sequence: CASGLGTGGTTYEQYF.

This clone was detected a few times. This sequence joins TRBV7-3 and TRBJ2-1; D call uncertain. Germline assignment: CDR1 SGHTA and CDR2 FQGTGA. The CDR3 covers 13 residues. V lost 4 bases to trimming and J lost 5 bases, with 9 bases between them. CDR3 sequence (DNA): TGTGCCAGCAGCTCGGACCCAAACAATGAGCAGTTCTTC. It specifies CASSSDPNNEQFF.

This chain's CDR3 is CASSTHRDQPQHF. CDR3 sequence (DNA): TGTGCCAGTAGTACCCACAGGGATCAGCCCCAGCATTTT. This chain uses TRBV19 with TRBJ1-5, with D maybe TRBD1 (6 bases). Germline CDR1 reads LNHDA; CDR2 reads SQIVND (reference sequence). V shed 4 bases and J shed 5 bases, with 9 bases lying between them. The CDR3 spans 13 residues.

This chain connects TRBV7-2 to TRBJ2-1, with 8 nucleotides matching TRBD1. V lost 4 bases to trimming and J lost 8 bases; unmatched junction nucleotides: 10. The CDR3 consists of 15 residues. In germline, CDR1 is SGHTA, CDR2 FQGNSA. This CDR3 is CASSSRQGIFDEQFF. CDR3 DNA sequence: TGTGCCAGCAGCTCACGACAGGGGATTTTTGATGAGCAGTTCTTC. Full variable domain (missing parts from reference TRBV7-2 and TRBJ2-1): GAGVSQSPSNKVTEKGKDVELRCDPISGHTALYWYRQSLGQGLEFLIYFQGNSAPDKSGLPSDRFSAERTGGSVSTLTIQRTQQEDSAVYLCASSSRQGIFDEQFFGPGTRLTVL.

The CDR3 loop is CASSLSTGTEQYF. In DNA form, the CDR3 reads TGTGCCAGCAGCTTGTCGACAGGGACCGAGCAGTACTTC. This chain links TRBV5-6 with TRBJ2-7; 7 bases fit TRBD1. V was pared by 1 base and J by 6 bases, with 4 bases of the junction left unmatched. The germline gives CDR1 SGHDT, CDR2 YYEEEE. This CDR3 is built from 13 residues.

On this clone: The identical CDR3 is also encoded by other nucleotide sequences in the sample. The CDR3: CASSYSNEQFF. CDR3 DNA: TGTGCCAGCAGTTACTCAAATGAGCAGTTCTTC. The chain recombines TRBV6-5 with TRBJ2-1, with D hard to call. V gave up 0 bases and J gave up 7 bases, with 1 base separating them. CDR1 and CDR2 from the germline V gene are MNHEY and SVGAGI. The CDR3 spans 11 residues.

The chain combines TRBV6-5 with TRBJ1-1; D gene uncertain. The germline gives CDR1 MNHEY, CDR2 SVGAGI. The CDR3 sequence is 15 residues long. V lost 7 bases and J lost 0, with 15 bases in between. CDR3 amino acids: CASTRSGRMNTEAFF. DNA of the CDR3: TGTGCCAGCACCAGATCGGGGAGAATGAACACTGAAGCTTTCTTT.

V and J are TRBV2 and TRBJ1-1; tentative D call: TRBD1 (5 bases). The CDR3 spans 14 residues. Trimming took off 4 bases at V and 6 bases at J, with 15 bases between the two ends. The germline gives CDR1 SNHLY, CDR2 FYNNEI. In nucleotides, the CDR3 is TGTGCCAGCAGTGCAGAGGGGTTGTACTCTGAAGCTTTCTTT. Encoded protein: CASSAEGLYSEAFF.

The rearrangement links TRBV7-8 to TRBJ2-2, with D uncertain. Germline loops: CDR1 SGHVS, CDR2 FQNEAQ. V lost 1 base and J lost 7, with 7 bases in between. The CDR3 is 13 residues long. The CDR3 spells CASSLVRIGELFF. CDR3 nucleotides: TGTGCCAGCAGCTTAGTCCGTATCGGGGAGCTGTTTTTT.

The count of this clone is one. This chain joins TRBV5-4 and TRBJ2-1; no clear D gene. V shed 0 bases and J shed 0 bases, with 7 bases lying between them. CDR1 and CDR2 (germline): SGHNT, YYREEE (reference sequence). The length of the CDR3 is 15 residues. The CDR3 is CASSLEVSSYNEQFF. The CDR3 nucleotides read TGTGCCAGCAGCTTGGAGGTTAGCTCCTACAATGAGCAGTTCTTC.

This chain connects TRBV27 to TRBJ1-4; D is ambiguous. From germline, CDR1 is MNHEY and CDR2 SMNVEV (reference sequence). The germline V and J ends were trimmed by 6 bases and 5 bases, with 13 bases remaining between them. CDR3 length: 14 residues. The CDR3 loop is CASRGTSQNEKLFF. The CDR3, as DNA: TGTGCCAGCAGGGGAACTAGTCAAAATGAAAAACTGTTTTTT.

This chain connects TRBV20-1 to TRBJ2-7; D unresolved. The length of the CDR3 is 11 residues. V was trimmed by 2 bases and J by 7 bases, leaving 9 bases between them. CDR1 is DFQATT and CDR2 is SNEGSKA in the germline V gene (reference sequence). The CDR3 DNA sequence: TGCAGTGCTAGATCCCCCCCAGAGCAGTACTTC. It specifies CSARSPPEQYF.

The chain links TRBV14 to TRBJ1-3; unclear D gene. The CDR3 loop spans 16 amino acids. From germline, CDR1 is SGHDN and CDR2 FVKESK. Trimming removed 0 bases from V and 0 bases from J, with 9 bases in between. CDR3 DNA sequence: TGTGCCAGCAGCCAAGATAGGCCGAGCTCTGGAAACACCATATATTTT. Protein: CASSQDRPSSGNTIYF.

The chain uses TRBV13 and TRBJ1-1, with D possibly being TRBD1 (6 bases). The CDR3 runs to 13 residues. CDR1 and CDR2 (germline): PRHDT, FYEKMQ (reference sequence). V lost 4 bases and J 7 bases, leaving 13 bases between the germline ends. The CDR3 bases are TGTGCCAGCAGCTCCACAGGGACTCTTGAAGCTTTCTTT. Its protein is CASSSTGTLEAFF.